The 28 T cell receptor beta chains given below trace back to one sample, sequenced in a study of blood T cell repertoires in COVID-19. This table comes from immunoSEQ multiplex PCR, and its TCRdb copy is limited to in-frame clones, with some not included. This sample has 200,000 to 250,000 clones, with approximately 81% found just once. Sequenced material: peripheral blood. Receptors were obtained from a man aged 25-45 years with active or convalescent COVID-19.

The rearrangement joins TRBV5-1 to TRBJ1-1, with D possibly being TRBD1 (6 bases). V lost 0 bases to trimming and J lost 1 base, with 10 bases between them. The CDR3 runs 15 residues. Germline V gene data show CDR1 as SGHRS and CDR2 as YFSETQ. CDR3 loop: CASSLEGTQNTEAFF. The CDR3 bases are TGCGCCAGCAGCTTGGAAGGGACACAGAACACTGAAGCTTTCTTT.

The rearrangement links TRBV19 to TRBJ1-6; D gene ambiguous. From germline, CDR1 is LNHDA and CDR2 SQIVND (reference sequence). Trimming cost V 5 bases and J 0 bases, with 11 bases left between them. The CDR3 spans 16 residues. The CDR3: CASSGPQSSYNSPLHF. The CDR3 nucleotides are TGTGCCAGTAGTGGCCCACAGAGCTCCTATAATTCACCCCTCCACTTT.

CDR3: CASSARDSLNEKLFF. The CDR3 region has the DNA TGTGCCAGCAGCGCCCGGGACAGCCTAAATGAAAAACTGTTTTTT. The rearrangement links TRBV7-9 to TRBJ1-4, with 7 bases lining up with TRBD1. V gave up 5 bases and J gave up 5 bases; unmatched junction bases: 8. In germline, CDR1 is SEHNR, CDR2 FQNEAQ (reference sequence). This CDR3 has 15 residues. Looking up the rest from reference TRBV7-9 and TRBJ1-4 gives the full variable domain: DTGVSQNPRHKITKRGQNVTFRCDPISEHNRLYWYRQTLGQGPEFLTYFQNEAQLEKSRLLSDRFSAERPKGSFSTLEIQRTEQGDSAMYLCASSARDSLNEKLFFGSGTQLSVL.

The V call is TRBV28, the J call TRBJ2-3; 13 nucleotides line up with TRBD2. The CDR3 is 18 residues long. Losses at the gene ends were 2 bases for V and 6 bases for J; bases not matched to a gene: 11. Germline V gene sequence: CDR1 MDHEN, CDR2 SYDVKM. CDR3 bases: TGTGCCAGCAGTTTACCCACTAGCGGGAGGGCCTTTGGGGATACGCAGTATTTT. Protein sequence: CASSLPTSGRAFGDTQYF.

The chain recombines TRBV6-2 or TRBV6-3 with TRBJ2-4, with TRBD2 as a possible D gene (5 bases). Germline V gives CDR1 MNHEY, CDR2 SVGEGT. Trimming took 2 bases from V and 0 from J, leaving 11 bases between them. The CDR3 sequence is 16 residues long. The CDR3 nucleotides are TGTGCCAGCAGTTACCGGACTTCCTTAGCCAAAAACATTCAGTACTTC. This encodes CASSYRTSLAKNIQYF.

The chain recombines TRBV11-3 with TRBJ2-2, with D perhaps matching TRBD1 (5 bases). The V end lost 6 bases, the J end lost 0 bases, and 8 bases lay between the germline ends. Germline CDR1 and CDR2: SGHNT and YENEEA. CDR3 length: 14 amino acids. DNA for the CDR3: TGTGCCAGCAGGCCCAGGGCGAACACCGGGGAGCTGTTTTTT. Its protein product is CASRPRANTGELFF. The full variable domain, completed using reference TRBV11-3 and TRBJ2-2, is EAGVVQSPRYKIIEKKQPVAFWCNPISGHNTLYWYLQNLGQGPELLIRYENEEAVDDSQLPKDRFSAERLKGVDSTLKIQPAELGDSAVYLCASRPRANTGELFFGEGSRLTVL.

This sequence joins TRBV2 and TRBJ1-5; D gene unclear. Trimming stripped 8 bases from V and 3 bases from J, with 11 bases between. The CDR3 extends over 13 amino acids. Looked up from germline, CDR1 is SNHLY and CDR2 is FYNNEI. This CDR3 is CASGLQTNQPQHF. The CDR3 DNA reads TGTGCCAGCGGGCTGCAGACCAATCAGCCCCAGCATTTT.

The chain has TRBV21-1 and TRBJ2-3; the table's D call TRBD1 went unverified against the DNA. TRBV21-1 has pseudogene status. The CDR3 spans 17 residues. The chain's CDR3 is CASSTPKGGSSTDTQYF. In DNA, the CDR3 is TGTGCCAGCAGCACTCCTAAAGGGGGTTCTAGCACAGATACGCAGTATTTT.

The chain is built from TRBV7-2 and TRBJ1-1; weak D call: TRBD1 (6 bases). Germline lookup yields CDR1 SGHTA and CDR2 FQGNSA. CDR3 length equals 15 residues. V gave up 2 bases and J gave up 2 bases, with 12 bases separating them. This chain's CDR3 is CASSLWRTENTEAFF. The CDR3 bases are TGTGCCAGCAGCTTATGGAGGACAGAAAACACTGAAGCTTTCTTT.

The chain employs TRBV7-2 and TRBJ2-1; 10 positions agree with TRBD2. With 5 bases clipped from V and 7 bases from J, the junction kept 11 bases outside the gene matches. Germline V gene sequence: CDR1 SGHTA, CDR2 FQGNSA. This CDR3 is 16 amino acids long. The CDR3 region has the DNA TGTGCCAGCAGCATTGGAGCGGGAGGGACCGAAAATGAGCAGTTCTTC. Its protein product is CASSIGAGGTENEQFF. The full variable domain, in which reference TRBV7-2 and TRBJ2-1 provide the parts outside the CDR3, is GAGVSQSPSNKVTEKGKDVELRCDPISGHTALYWYRQSLGQGLEFLIYFQGNSAPDKSGLPSDRFSAERTGGSVSTLTIQRTQQEDSAVYLCASSIGAGGTENEQFFGPGTRLTVL.

The chain recombines TRBV9 with TRBJ2-3; D is perhaps TRBD2 (6 bases). Germline assignment: CDR1 SGDLS and CDR2 YYNGEE. The V end was cut by 0 bases, the J end by 5 bases, with 10 bases between. The CDR3 spans 14 residues. The CDR3 nucleotides are TGTGCCAGCAGCGTAGCGGGAGTAGGAGATACGCAGTATTTT. This codes for CASSVAGVGDTQYF.

The chain uses TRBV28 and TRBJ2-5, with TRBD1 as a possible D gene (6 bases). Germline assignment: CDR1 MDHEN and CDR2 SYDVKM. With 1 base removed from V and 5 bases from J, the gap between germline ends came to 11 bases. This CDR3 is 14 amino acids long. The CDR3 sequence: CASSLYREGETQYF. CDR3 in DNA: TGTGCCAGCAGTTTATACAGGGAAGGCGAGACCCAGTACTTC.

The chain couples TRBV4-3 to TRBJ1-3; D gene uncertain. Germline assignment: CDR1 LGHNA and CDR2 YSLEER. The CDR3 loop spans 16 amino acids. V was pared by 1 base and J by 0 bases, with 10 bases between. As DNA, the CDR3 is TGCGCCAGCAGCCAAGGAGGTCCGCTCTCTGGAAACACCATATATTTT. Translation: CASSQGGPLSGNTIYF.

The chain has TRBV6-5 and TRBJ2-1, with 8 bases aligning to TRBD1. The CDR3 has 15 amino acids. J gave up 5 bases and V 8 bases, and 11 bases lay outside the gene matches. Germline V lookup: CDR1 MNHEY, CDR2 SVGAGI. This chain's CDR3 is CASEPGTGDNNEQFF. As DNA, the CDR3 is TGTGCCAGCGAACCTGGGACAGGCGATAACAATGAGCAGTTCTTC.

CDR3 region: CASSQEEGRYEQYF. DNA for the CDR3: TGCGCCAGCAGCCAAGAAGAGGGTCGCTACGAGCAGTACTTC. This rearrangement joins TRBV4-3 to TRBJ2-7, with a weak D call TRBD2 (5 bases). The germline CDR1 and CDR2 sequences are LGHNA and YSLEER. This CDR3 has 14 residues. Trimming removed 0 bases from V and 3 bases from J, with 9 bases in between.

The chain links TRBV5-1 to TRBJ2-7; D remains unclear. Deletions cut 4 bases from V and 2 bases from J, with 10 bases between. The CDR3 spans 13 residues. In germline, CDR1 is SGHRS, CDR2 YFSETQ. CDR3 DNA sequence: TGCGCCAGCAGCCTGGGAACTACCTACGAGCAGTACTTC. Translation gives CASSLGTTYEQYF.

This clone was detected a few times. The chain couples TRBV18 to TRBJ2-3, with 9 bases fitting TRBD2. V lost 4 bases and J lost 3; bases outside the gene matches: 5. The CDR3 loop spans 15 amino acids. Germline values: CDR1 KGHSH, CDR2 LQKENI. In DNA form, the CDR3 reads TGTGCCAGCTCACGGTCAAGCGGGAGGACAGATACGCAGTATTTT. The encoded protein is CASSRSSGRTDTQYF.

The chain recombines TRBV28 with TRBJ2-3, with TRBD2 matching 10 bases. CDR1 and CDR2 (germline): MDHEN, SYDVKM. The CDR3 sequence is 17 residues long. V lost 5 bases, J lost 2 bases, and 10 bases stayed unmatched. CDR3 in amino acids: CASSPAPAGGATDTQYF. In DNA form, the CDR3 reads TGTGCCAGCAGTCCAGCCCCAGCGGGAGGGGCCACAGATACGCAGTATTTT.

This clone has a handful of counts. Distinct nucleotide sequences in the sample also encode this CDR3. J is TRBJ2-2 and V is TRBV9, with a possible D match to TRBD1 (5 bases). V gave up 0 bases and J gave up 5 bases, with 8 bases separating them. The length of the CDR3 is 14 residues. The germline CDR1 and CDR2 sequences are SGDLS and YYNGEE. The CDR3 nucleotides read TGTGCCAGCAGCGTAGGTGCAGGGACCGGGGAGCTGTTTTTT. This gives the protein CASSVGAGTGELFF.

The rearrangement uses TRBV29-1 and TRBJ2-7; maybe TRBD1 (5 bases). CDR3 length: 12 amino acids. Per the germline V gene, CDR1 is SQVTM and CDR2 is ANQGSEA. Trimming stripped 1 base from V and 6 bases from J, with 10 bases between. CDR3 residues: CSVEGRVGEQYF. CDR3 sequence (DNA): TGCAGCGTTGAAGGCAGGGTTGGCGAGCAGTACTTC.

This sequence joins TRBV6-5 and TRBJ2-7; 7 nucleotides line up with TRBD2. Germline-derived CDR1 and CDR2 are MNHEY and SVGAGI. This CDR3 spans 13 amino acids. The V segment lost 7 bases and the J segment 4 bases; nucleotides outside the gene matches: 7. CDR3 DNA sequence: TGTGCCAGCACCCTTTGGGAGGGTTACGAGCAGTACTTC. Translating it yields CASTLWEGYEQYF.

The rearrangement uses TRBV4-3 and TRBJ2-3, with a possible D match to TRBD1 (5 bases). The V end was cut by 1 base, the J end by 5 bases, with 7 bases between. The CDR3 extends over 13 amino acids. The germline V gene has CDR1 LGHNA and CDR2 YSLEER. DNA of the CDR3: TGCGCCAGCAGCCAAGCAAGGGGAGATACGCAGTATTTT. Encoded protein: CASSQARGDTQYF.

The J gene is TRBJ2-3, the V gene TRBV28, with 12 bases fitting TRBD2. V shed 6 bases and J 4 bases; nucleotides not matched to a gene: 5. Germline CDR1 and CDR2: MDHEN and SYDVKM. The CDR3 extends over 15 amino acids. The CDR3 DNA is TGTGCCAGCAGCTCGACTAGCGGGAGCGCAGATACGCAGTATTTT. Its translation is CASSSTSGSADTQYF.

On this clone itself: At one end, the junction sequence differs from germline, possibly due to a read error. The chain is built from TRBV7-3 and TRBJ2-5; TRBD2 matches 13 bases. CDR3 length: 14 residues. Germline-derived CDR1 and CDR2 are SGHTA and FQGTGA. The CDR3 DNA sequence: TGTGCCAGCAGCTTAATTCCCACTAGCGGGAGGGCCGACTTC. Translated: CASSLIPTSGRADF.

The gene calls are TRBV13 and TRBJ2-1; 7 positions match TRBD2. Trimming took 4 bases from V and 0 from J; bases not matched to a gene: 3. The V gene's germline CDR1 is PRHDT and CDR2 FYEKMQ (reference sequence). The CDR3 spans 15 residues. The CDR3: CASSWGGSSYNEQFF. The DNA for the CDR3 is TGTGCCAGCAGCTGGGGGGGGAGCTCCTACAATGAGCAGTTCTTC.

The chain joins TRBV2 to TRBJ2-1, with D possibly being TRBD2 (6 bases). The CDR3 contains 16 residues. Germline CDR1 is SNHLY and CDR2 is FYNNEI. V was shortened by 3 bases and J by 4 bases, with 16 bases between the two germline ends. The CDR3 region is CASSEQRRGWYNEQFF. CDR3 bases: TGTGCCAGCAGTGAGCAACGGCGGGGTTGGTACAATGAGCAGTTCTTC.

This clone has only one observation. The J gene is TRBJ1-5, the V gene TRBV7-2; 7 bases are a match to TRBD1. CDR3 length: 14 residues. With 5 bases clipped from V and 4 bases from J, the junction kept 5 bases outside the gene matches. Per germline, CDR1 SGHTA and CDR2 FQGNSA. DNA of the CDR3: TGTGCCAGCAGCGCAGACAGGGCTAATCAGCCCCAGCATTTT. Amino acid sequence: CASSADRANQPQHF.

Comment on this clone: At the DNA level, this CDR3 is encoded by other sequences in the same sample as well. This chain uses TRBV11-3 with TRBJ2-3; D is possibly TRBD1 (6 bases). This CDR3 spans 15 amino acids. Germline values: CDR1 SGHNT, CDR2 YENEEA. The V end was cut by 1 base, the J end by 1 base, with 9 bases between. In DNA form, the CDR3 reads TGTGCCAGCAGCTTAGCAGGGGCTGGCACAGATACGCAGTATTTT. Residues: CASSLAGAGTDTQYF.